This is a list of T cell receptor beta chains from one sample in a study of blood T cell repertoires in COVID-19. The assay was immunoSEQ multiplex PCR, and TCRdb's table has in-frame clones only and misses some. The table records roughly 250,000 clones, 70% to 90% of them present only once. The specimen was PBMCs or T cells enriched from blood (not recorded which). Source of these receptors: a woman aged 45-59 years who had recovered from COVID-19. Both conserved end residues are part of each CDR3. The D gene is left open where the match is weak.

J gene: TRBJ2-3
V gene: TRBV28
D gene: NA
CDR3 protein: CASTPLGGSRTDTQYF

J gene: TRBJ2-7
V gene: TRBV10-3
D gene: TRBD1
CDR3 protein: CAISESTGGYEQYF

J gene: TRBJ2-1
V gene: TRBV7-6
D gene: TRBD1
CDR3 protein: CASSLSGAGGDEQFF

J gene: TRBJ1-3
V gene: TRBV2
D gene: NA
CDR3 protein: CASSREQITGNTIYF

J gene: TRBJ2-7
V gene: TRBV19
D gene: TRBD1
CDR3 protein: CASDGQGSNEQYF

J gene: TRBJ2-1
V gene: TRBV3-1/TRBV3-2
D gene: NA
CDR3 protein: CASSQVPGLVNEQFF

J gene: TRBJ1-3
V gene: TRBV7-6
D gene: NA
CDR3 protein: CASRGTISGNTIYF

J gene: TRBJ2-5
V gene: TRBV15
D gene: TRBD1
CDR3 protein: CATSRDPQGPSETQYF

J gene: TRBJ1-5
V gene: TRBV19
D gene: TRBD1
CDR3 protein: CASSDRVGSNQPQHF

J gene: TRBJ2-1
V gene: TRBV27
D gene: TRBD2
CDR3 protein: CASSLTLTQPGTSVFEQFF

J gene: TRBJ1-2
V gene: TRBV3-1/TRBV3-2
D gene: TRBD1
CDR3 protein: CASSRDRGYNYGYTF

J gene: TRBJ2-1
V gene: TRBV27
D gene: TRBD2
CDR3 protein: CASRGFSGRAVGEQFF

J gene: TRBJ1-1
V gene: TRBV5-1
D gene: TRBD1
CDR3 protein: CASSGQGANTEAFF

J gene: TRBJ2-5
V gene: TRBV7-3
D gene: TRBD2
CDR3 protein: CASSPIAGVPETQYF

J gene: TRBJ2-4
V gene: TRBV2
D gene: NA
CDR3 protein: CASSDVGLAKNIQYF

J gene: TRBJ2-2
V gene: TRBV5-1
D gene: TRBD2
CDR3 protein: CASSWGLAGAFGELFF

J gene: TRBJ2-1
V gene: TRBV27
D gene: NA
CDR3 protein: CASSLPDNEQFF

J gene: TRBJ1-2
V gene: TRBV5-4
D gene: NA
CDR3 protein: CASSSDLRDGYTF

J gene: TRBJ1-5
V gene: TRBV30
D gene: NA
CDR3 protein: CAWRGLHNQPQHF

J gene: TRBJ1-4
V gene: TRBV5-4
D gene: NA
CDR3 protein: CASSLAGGAQEKLFF

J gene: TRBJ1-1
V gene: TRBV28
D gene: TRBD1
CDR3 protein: CASIQGGGAFF

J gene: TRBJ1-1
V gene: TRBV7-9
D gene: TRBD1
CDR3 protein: CASSQTGLNTEAFF

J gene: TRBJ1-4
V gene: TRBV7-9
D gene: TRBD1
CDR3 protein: CASSRPEDRTANEKLFF

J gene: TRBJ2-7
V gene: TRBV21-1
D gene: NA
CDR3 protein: CASSIEDYEQYF

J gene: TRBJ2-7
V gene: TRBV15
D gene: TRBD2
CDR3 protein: CATSRGATGGASGRYEQYF

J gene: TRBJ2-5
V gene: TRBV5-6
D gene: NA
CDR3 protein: CASSLQHSGTHQYF

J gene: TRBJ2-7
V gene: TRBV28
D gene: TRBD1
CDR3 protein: CASSLPTGQGVYEQYF

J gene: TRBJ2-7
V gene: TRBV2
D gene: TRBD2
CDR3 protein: CASSEETSGRLYEQYF

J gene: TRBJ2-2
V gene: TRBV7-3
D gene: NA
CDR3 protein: CASSLTSFGTGELFF

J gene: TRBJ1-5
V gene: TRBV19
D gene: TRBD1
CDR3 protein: CASTRGPGQPQHF

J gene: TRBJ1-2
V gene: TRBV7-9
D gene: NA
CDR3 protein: CASSPNRADYGYTF

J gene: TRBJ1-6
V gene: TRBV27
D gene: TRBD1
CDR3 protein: CASTQPGQGNSPLHF

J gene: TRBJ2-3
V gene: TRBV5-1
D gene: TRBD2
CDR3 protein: CASSLLAGGTDTQYF

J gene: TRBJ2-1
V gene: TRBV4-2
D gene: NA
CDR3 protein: CASSGQTRTRSYNEQFF

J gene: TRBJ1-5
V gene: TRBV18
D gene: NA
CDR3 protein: CASSPSGNQPQHF

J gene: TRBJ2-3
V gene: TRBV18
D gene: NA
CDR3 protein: CASSPVTSQSDTQYF

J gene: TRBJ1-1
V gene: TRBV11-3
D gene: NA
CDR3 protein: CASSPMGTLGPLNTEAFF

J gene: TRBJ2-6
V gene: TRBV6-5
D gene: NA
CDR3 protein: CASSLVTGANVLTF